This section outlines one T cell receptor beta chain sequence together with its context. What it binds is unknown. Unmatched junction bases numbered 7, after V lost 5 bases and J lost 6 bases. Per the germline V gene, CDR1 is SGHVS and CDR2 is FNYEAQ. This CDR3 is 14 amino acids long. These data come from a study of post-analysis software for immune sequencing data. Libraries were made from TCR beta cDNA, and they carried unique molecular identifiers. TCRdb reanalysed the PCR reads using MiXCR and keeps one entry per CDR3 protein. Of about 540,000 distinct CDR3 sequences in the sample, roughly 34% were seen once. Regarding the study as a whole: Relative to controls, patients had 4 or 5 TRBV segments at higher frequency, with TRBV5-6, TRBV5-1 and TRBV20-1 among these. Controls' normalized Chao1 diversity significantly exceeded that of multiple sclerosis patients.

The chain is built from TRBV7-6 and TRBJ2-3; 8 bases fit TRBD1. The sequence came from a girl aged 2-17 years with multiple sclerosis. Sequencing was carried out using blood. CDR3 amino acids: CASSQTGAWDTQYF. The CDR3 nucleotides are TGTGCCAGCAGCCAGACAGGGGCGTGGGATACGCAGTATTTT.